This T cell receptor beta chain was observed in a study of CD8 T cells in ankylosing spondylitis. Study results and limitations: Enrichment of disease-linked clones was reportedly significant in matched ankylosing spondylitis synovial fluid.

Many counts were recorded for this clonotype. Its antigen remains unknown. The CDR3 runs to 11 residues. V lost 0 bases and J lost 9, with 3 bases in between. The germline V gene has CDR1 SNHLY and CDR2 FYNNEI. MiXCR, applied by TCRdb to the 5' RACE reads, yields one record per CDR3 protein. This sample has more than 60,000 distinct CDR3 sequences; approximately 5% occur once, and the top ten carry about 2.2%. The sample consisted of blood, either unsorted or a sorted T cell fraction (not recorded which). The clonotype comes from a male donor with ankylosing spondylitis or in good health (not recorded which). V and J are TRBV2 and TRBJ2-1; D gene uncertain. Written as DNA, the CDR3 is TGTGCCAGCAGTGAAGCGACTGAGCAGTTCTTC. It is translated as CASSEATEQFF.